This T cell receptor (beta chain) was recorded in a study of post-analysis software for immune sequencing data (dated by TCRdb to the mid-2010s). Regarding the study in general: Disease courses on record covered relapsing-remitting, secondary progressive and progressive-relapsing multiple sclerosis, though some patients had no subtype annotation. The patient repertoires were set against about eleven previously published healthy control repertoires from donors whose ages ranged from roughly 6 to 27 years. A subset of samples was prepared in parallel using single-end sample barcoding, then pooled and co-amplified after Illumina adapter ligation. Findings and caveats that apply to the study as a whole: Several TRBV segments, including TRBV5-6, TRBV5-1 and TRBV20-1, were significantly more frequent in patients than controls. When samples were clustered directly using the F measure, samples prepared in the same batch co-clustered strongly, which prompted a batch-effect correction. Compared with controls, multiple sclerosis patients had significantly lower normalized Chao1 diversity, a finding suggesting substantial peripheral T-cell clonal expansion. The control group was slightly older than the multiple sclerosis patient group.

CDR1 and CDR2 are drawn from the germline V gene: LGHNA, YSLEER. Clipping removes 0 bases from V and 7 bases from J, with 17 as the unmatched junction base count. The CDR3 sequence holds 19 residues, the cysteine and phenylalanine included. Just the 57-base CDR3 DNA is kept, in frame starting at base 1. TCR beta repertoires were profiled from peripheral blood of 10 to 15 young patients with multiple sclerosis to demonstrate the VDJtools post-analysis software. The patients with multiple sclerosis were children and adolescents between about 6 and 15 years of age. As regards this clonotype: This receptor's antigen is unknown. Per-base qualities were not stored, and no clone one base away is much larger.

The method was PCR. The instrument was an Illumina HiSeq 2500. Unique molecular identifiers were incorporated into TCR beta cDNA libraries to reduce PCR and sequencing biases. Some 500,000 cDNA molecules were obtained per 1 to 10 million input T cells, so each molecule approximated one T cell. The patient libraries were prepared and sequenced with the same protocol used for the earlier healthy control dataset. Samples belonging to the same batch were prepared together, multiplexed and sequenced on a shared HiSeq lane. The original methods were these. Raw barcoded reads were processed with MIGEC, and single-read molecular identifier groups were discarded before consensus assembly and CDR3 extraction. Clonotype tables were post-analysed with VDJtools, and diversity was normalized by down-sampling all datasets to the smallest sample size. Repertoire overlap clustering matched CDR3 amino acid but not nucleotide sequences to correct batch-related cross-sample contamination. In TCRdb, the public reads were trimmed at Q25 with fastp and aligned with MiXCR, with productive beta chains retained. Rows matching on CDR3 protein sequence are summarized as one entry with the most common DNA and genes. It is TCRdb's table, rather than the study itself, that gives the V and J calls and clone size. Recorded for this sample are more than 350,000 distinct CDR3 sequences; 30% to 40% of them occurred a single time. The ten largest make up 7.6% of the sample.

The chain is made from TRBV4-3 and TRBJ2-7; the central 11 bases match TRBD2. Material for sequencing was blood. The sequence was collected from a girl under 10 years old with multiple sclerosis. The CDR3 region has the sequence CASSQEGGAGTSGNNEQYF. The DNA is TGCGCCAGCAGCCAAGAAGGGGGGGCCGGGACTAGCGGTAACAATGAGCAGTACTTC.